This record concerns one TCR beta chain sequence. Its antigen is undetermined. This sample was included in a study of T cell responses to AZD1222 COVID-19 vaccine. Study results and limitations: Repertoire samples came only from after the peak T cell response. Mapped onto spike, vaccine-associated CD4 TCRs spanned it and were dominant at 160-218 and 743-854. The reported proportion of spike-specific TCRs targeting unmutated variant regions was nearly half. Among the donors, most were white British and more were female, and clonal diversity was possibly underestimated.

Trimming stripped 4 bases from V and 4 bases from J, with 17 bases between. The CDR3 is 16 amino acids. Germline-derived CDR1 and CDR2 are LGHDT and YNNKEL (reference sequence). Some clones are missing from TCRdb's copy, which holds only in-frame ones; the method was immunoSEQ multiplex PCR. The table has about 120,000 clones, around 89% seen once; the top ten hold around 3.8%. The J gene is TRBJ2-1, the V gene TRBV3-1 (or the pseudogene TRBV3-2); possibly TRBD2 for D (6 bases). The specimen was peripheral blood, collected 28 days after the second AZD1222 dose. This receptor was identified in an adult who received the AZD1222 COVID-19 vaccine. The CDR3 loop is CASSPYPGLSYNEQFF. The CDR3 nucleotides are TGTGCCAGCAGCCCCTACCCGGGACTTTCATACAATGAGCAGTTCTTC.